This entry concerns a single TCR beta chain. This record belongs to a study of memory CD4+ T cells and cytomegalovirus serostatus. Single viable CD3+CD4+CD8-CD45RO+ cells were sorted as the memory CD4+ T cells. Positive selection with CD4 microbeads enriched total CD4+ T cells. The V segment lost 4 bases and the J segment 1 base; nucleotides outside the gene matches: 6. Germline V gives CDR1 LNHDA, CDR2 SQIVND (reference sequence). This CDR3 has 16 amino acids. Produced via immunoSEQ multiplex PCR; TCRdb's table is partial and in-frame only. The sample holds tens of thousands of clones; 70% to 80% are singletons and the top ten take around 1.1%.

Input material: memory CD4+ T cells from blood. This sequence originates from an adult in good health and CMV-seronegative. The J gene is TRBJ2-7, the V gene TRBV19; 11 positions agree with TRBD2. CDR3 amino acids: CASSRLAGSTSYEQYF. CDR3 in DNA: TGTGCCAGTAGTAGACTAGCGGGATCAACATCCTACGAGCAGTACTTC.